A selection of T cell receptor beta chains follows, all from one sample in a study of cytomegalovirus exposure and HLA in healthy donors. Libraries were prepared by immunoSEQ multiplex PCR; TCRdb keeps only in-frame clonotypes and omits some of them. This sample yields tens of thousands of clones, of which 72% are seen a single time; about 22% belongs to the top ten. The material sequenced was PBMCs. These receptors originate from a woman in her 50s in good health and CMV-seropositive. CDR3s include the opening cysteine and the closing phenylalanine or tryptophan. A D gene is named only where the DNA matches it firmly. Not every row has a clone size; where given, it reads once, few, many or a size class.

clone_size	d_call	v_call	j_call	cdr3_aa	cdr3_nt
.	.	TRBV2	TRBJ2-2	CASSYRATGELFF	TGTGCCAGCAGCTACAGGGCCACCGGGGAGCTGTTTTTT
.	TRBD2	TRBV5-1	TRBJ2-3	CASSLSGGSGTDTQYF	TGCGCCAGCAGCTTGAGCGGCGGGAGCGGCACAGATACGCAGTATTTT
few	.	TRBV19	TRBJ1-1	CASSIGGARINTEAFF	TGTGCCAGTAGCATCGGTGGGGCACGAATAAACACTGAAGCTTTCTTT
.	.	TRBV4-2	TRBJ1-2	CASSHTGNYGYTF	TGTGCCAGCAGCCATACAGGGAACTATGGCTACACCTTC
once	TRBD1	TRBV28	TRBJ2-7	CASRFLGQANEQYF	TGTGCCAGCAGATTTTTGGGACAGGCGAACGAGCAGTACTTC
.	TRBD1	TRBV18	TRBJ2-7	CASSPRTGEPNEQYF	TGTGCCAGCTCACCGAGAACAGGGGAGCCCAACGAGCAGTACTTC
.	TRBD1	TRBV7-3	TRBJ2-3	CASSQTGVRADTQYF	TGTGCCAGCAGCCAGACAGGGGTGCGGGCAGATACGCAGTATTTT
few	.	TRBV7-3	TRBJ2-2	CASSFDYSHGELFF	TGTGCCAGCAGCTTCGATTATAGCCACGGGGAGCTGTTTTTT
.	TRBD2	TRBV6-1	TRBJ2-3	CASTSGGKDTQYF	TGTGCCAGCACTAGCGGGGGTAAAGATACGCAGTATTTT
.	.	TRBV2	TRBJ2-3	CASSEVGRVRADTQYF	TGTGCCAGCAGTGAAGTCGGCAGGGTAAGGGCAGATACGCAGTATTTT
.	TRBD2	TRBV7-3	TRBJ2-7	CASSLTSGSSYEQYF	TGTGCCAGCAGCCTTACTAGCGGCAGCTCCTACGAGCAGTACTTC
few	TRBD2	TRBV19	TRBJ2-1	CASSPRVSGITSHRGEQFF	TGTGCCAGTAGTCCCCGGGTTAGCGGGATCACTTCTCATAGGGGTGAGCAGTTCTTC
.	TRBD2	TRBV18	TRBJ2-7	CASSPPTSGFYEQYF	TGTGCCAGCTCACCACCGACTAGCGGATTTTACGAGCAGTACTTC
.	TRBD2	TRBV7-2	TRBJ2-7	CASSSFLAGGVYEQYF	TGTGCCAGCAGCTCTTTTCTAGCGGGAGGGGTTTACGAGCAGTACTTC
few	TRBD2	TRBV7-2	TRBJ2-2	CASSLVGRAVGELFF	TGTGCCAGCAGCTTAGTCGGGAGGGCCGTCGGGGAGCTGTTTTTT
few	.	TRBV19	TRBJ1-5	CASSALRYSNQPQHF	TGTGCCAGTAGTGCCCTCCGGTATAGCAATCAGCCCCAGCATTTT
.	.	TRBV28	TRBJ1-5	CASSLQGNQPQHF	TGTGCCAGCAGCCTCCAGGGGAATCAGCCCCAGCATTTT